The 2 T cell receptor beta chains below were found in one sample sequenced in a study of Graves' ophthalmopathy and Graves' hyperthyroidism. Amplifying from RNA transcripts, the study obtained TCR beta CDR3 regions. The first-round RT-PCR employed HTBI primers together with the Qiagen OneStep RT-PCR kit. A multiplex PCR was then performed as the second round. TCRdb re-analysed the multiplex PCR reads in MiXCR, keeping a single row per CDR3 protein. The profile shows about 370,000 distinct CDR3 sequences, around 17% of them singletons. Sequencing was performed on peripheral blood. These receptors were obtained from a woman aged 18-29 years with Graves' ophthalmopathy.

This clonotype was recorded at least ten times. For the CDR3, the DNA is TGTGCCAGCAGTGAATTAAAGGGCGGAGATACGCAGTATTTT. Translation gives CASSELKGGDTQYF. The chain links TRBV6-1 to TRBJ2-3; D uncertain. V lost 2 bases and J lost 5, with 11 bases in between. In germline, CDR1 is MNHNS, CDR2 SASEGT. The CDR3 totals 14 residues.

Ten or more counts support this clonotype. This chain's CDR3 is CASSSGVITEAFF. CDR3 nucleotide sequence: TGTGCCAGCAGTTCAGGGGTTATCACTGAAGCTTTCTTT. This rearrangement joins TRBV28 to TRBJ1-1; possibly TRBD1 for D (6 bases). This CDR3 spans 13 amino acids. V dropped 4 bases and J dropped 4 bases, with 10 bases sitting between them. Germline CDR1 reads MDHEN; CDR2 reads SYDVKM.